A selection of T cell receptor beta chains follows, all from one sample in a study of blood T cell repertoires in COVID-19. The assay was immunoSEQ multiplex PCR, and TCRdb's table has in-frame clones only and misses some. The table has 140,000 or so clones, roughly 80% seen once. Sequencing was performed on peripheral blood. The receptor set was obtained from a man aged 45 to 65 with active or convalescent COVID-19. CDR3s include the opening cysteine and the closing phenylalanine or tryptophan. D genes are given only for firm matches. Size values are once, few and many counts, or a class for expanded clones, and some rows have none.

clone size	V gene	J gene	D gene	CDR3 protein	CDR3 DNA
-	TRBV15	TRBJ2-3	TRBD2	CATSTRTSETTDTQYF	TGTGCCACCAGCACCCGGACTAGCGAGACCACAGATACGCAGTATTTT
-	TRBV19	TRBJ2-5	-	CASSTGLRETQYF	TGTGCCAGTAGTACGGGTCTTAGGGAGACCCAGTACTTC
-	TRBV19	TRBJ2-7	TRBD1	CASSPWGQGGNEQYF	TGTGCCAGTTCACCCTGGGGACAGGGTGGAAACGAGCAGTACTTC
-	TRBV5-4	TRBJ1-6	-	CASSLQGLDSPLHF	TGTGCCAGCAGCTTGCAGGGGCTAGATTCACCCCTCCACTTT
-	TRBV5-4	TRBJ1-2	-	CASSPLNYGYTF	TGTGCCAGCAGCCCCTTGAACTATGGCTACACCTTC
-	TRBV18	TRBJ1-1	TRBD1	CASSPQRGQGGTEAFF	TGTGCCAGCTCACCACAAAGGGGGCAGGGAGGCACTGAAGCTTTCTTT
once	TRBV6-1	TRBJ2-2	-	CASSPELYTGELFF	TGTGCCAGCAGTCCCGAACTTTACACCGGGGAGCTGTTTTTT
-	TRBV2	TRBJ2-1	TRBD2	CASSRERGEQFF	TGTGCCAGTTCCAGGGAGCGGGGTGAGCAGTTCTTC
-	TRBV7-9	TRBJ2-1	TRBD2	CASSESGTSQTDEQFF	TGTGCCAGCAGCGAGTCCGGGACTAGCCAGACCGATGAGCAGTTCTTC
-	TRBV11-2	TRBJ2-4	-	CASSLGGGGRVHIQYF	TGTGCCAGCAGCTTAGGTGGGGGAGGCAGGGTGCACATTCAGTACTTC
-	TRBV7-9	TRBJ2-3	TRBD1	CASSLGTGGSLNTDTQYF	TGTGCCAGCAGCTTAGGGACAGGAGGTAGCTTAAACACAGATACGCAGTATTTT
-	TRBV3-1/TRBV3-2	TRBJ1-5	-	CASSQEGGNNQPQHF	TGTGCCAGCAGCCAAGAGGGGGGGAACAATCAGCCCCAGCATTTT
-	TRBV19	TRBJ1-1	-	CASSIRVPNTEAFF	TGTGCCAGTAGTATACGGGTTCCTAACACTGAAGCTTTCTTT
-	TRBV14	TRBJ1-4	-	CASSQDPMTGAYTNEKLFF	TGTGCCAGCAGCCAAGATCCGATGACAGGCGCCTATACTAATGAAAAACTGTTTTTT
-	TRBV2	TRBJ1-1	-	CASSVSVNTEAFF	TGTGCCAGCAGTGTATCAGTGAACACTGAAGCTTTCTTT
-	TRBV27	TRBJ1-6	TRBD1	CASSLSLGGISPLHF	TGTGCCAGCAGTTTATCATTAGGGGGCATTTCACCCCTCCACTTT
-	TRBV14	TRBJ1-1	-	CASTPQGTTEAFF	TGTGCCAGCACCCCACAGGGCACCACTGAAGCTTTCTTT
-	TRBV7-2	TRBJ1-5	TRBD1	CASSSPPGTAFYSNQPQHF	TGTGCCAGCAGCTCCCCTCCTGGGACAGCCTTCTATAGCAATCAGCCCCAGCATTTT
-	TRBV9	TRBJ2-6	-	CASSVAVTASGANVLTF	TGTGCCAGCAGCGTAGCTGTAACAGCCTCTGGGGCCAACGTCCTGACTTTC
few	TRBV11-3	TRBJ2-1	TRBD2	CASSQQGLAGNNEQFF	TGTGCCAGCAGCCAACAGGGACTAGCGGGGAACAATGAGCAGTTCTTC
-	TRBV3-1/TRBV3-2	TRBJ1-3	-	CASSQGTAGNTIYF	TGTGCCAGCAGCCAAGGGACAGCTGGAAACACCATATATTTT
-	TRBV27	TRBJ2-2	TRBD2	CASRTSGTNTGELFF	TGTGCCAGCAGGACTAGCGGGACGAACACCGGGGAGCTGTTTTTT
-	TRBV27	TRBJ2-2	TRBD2	CASSLGLAGGGITGELFF	TGTGCCAGCAGTTTAGGACTAGCGGGAGGGGGAATTACCGGGGAGCTGTTTTTT
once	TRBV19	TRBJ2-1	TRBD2	CASSIDPTSGRVHEQFF	TGTGCCAGTAGTATAGATCCGACTAGCGGGAGGGTACATGAGCAGTTCTTC
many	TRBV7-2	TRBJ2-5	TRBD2	CAGSLASSGKETQYF	TGTGCCGGGAGCTTAGCCTCTAGCGGGAAAGAGACCCAGTACTTC
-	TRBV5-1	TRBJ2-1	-	CASSPTRYNEQFF	TGCGCCAGCAGCCCGACTCGGTACAATGAGCAGTTCTTC
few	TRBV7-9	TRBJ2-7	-	CASSLTTRLGPYEQYF	TGTGCCAGCAGCTTAACTACCCGACTAGGGCCTTACGAGCAGTACTTC
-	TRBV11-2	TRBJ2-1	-	CASSSVGRRSYNEQFF	TGTGCCAGCAGCTCAGTGGGCAGGCGCTCCTACAATGAGCAGTTCTTC
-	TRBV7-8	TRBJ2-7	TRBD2	CASSLGASGSSYEQYF	TGTGCCAGCAGCTTGGGGGCTAGCGGGAGTTCCTACGAGCAGTACTTC
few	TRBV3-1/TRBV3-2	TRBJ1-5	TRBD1	CASSGTGSNQPQHF	TGTGCCAGCAGCGGGACAGGGAGCAATCAGCCCCAGCATTTT
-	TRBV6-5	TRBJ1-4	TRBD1	CASSSQGLSNEKLFF	TGTGCCAGCAGTTCACAGGGGCTTAGTAATGAAAAACTGTTTTTT
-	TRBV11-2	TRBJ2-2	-	CASSLGQGWTGELFF	TGTGCCAGCAGCTTGGGTCAGGGATGGACCGGGGAGCTGTTTTTT